The next 9 T cell receptor beta chains were all read from a single sample in a study of blood T cells in healthy people across ages. Next came a second PCR, run for about 7 to 11 cycles, which used a sample-barcoded 5' primer along with a J-beta primer mix. TCRdb processed the 5' RACE reads anew with MiXCR; each CDR3 protein has one entry. The table records about 830,000 distinct CDR3 sequences, 55% to 70% of them present only once. Sequenced: blood. These receptors were taken from a young man in good health.

This clonotype was found once. This clone may be a read error of a much larger clone one base away. The chain couples TRBV20-1 to TRBJ2-3; TRBD1 or TRBD2 may be the D gene (5 bases each). Between the trimmed V and J ends, which lost 0 bases and 7 bases, there was a span of 17 bases. The CDR3 spans 15 residues. Looked up from germline, CDR1 is DFQATT and CDR2 is SNEGSKA (reference sequence). CDR3 sequence reads: CSAREGRNNGYTQYF. The DNA for the CDR3 is TGCAGTGCTAGAGAGGGACGGAATAATGGGTATACGCAGTATTTT.

The genes are TRBV7-6 and TRBJ2-5, with 9 positions matching TRBD2. Germline CDR1 reads SGHVS; CDR2 reads FNYEAQ. The CDR3 contains 15 residues. V trimming: 7 bases; J trimming: 5 bases; junction bases outside the gene matches: 11. The CDR3 nucleotides read TGTGCCAGCACCACTATACTAGCGGGTATCGAGACCCAGTACTTC. This sequence encodes CASTTILAGIETQYF.

V usage is TRBV7-2 and J usage is TRBJ2-3; 9 nucleotides match TRBD2. Unmatched junction bases numbered 5, after V lost 1 base and J lost 3 bases. The CDR3 is 16 amino acids. Germline CDR1 is SGHTA and CDR2 is FQGNSA. The CDR3 reads CASSLGGLARTDTQYF. The CDR3 DNA reads TGTGCCAGCAGCTTAGGTGGACTAGCGAGAACAGATACGCAGTATTTT.

CDR3 sequence (DNA): TGTGCCAGCAGCGGCACCCTAGCGGGCCCCTACGAGCAGTACTTC. This gives the protein CASSGTLAGPYEQYF. This sequence joins TRBV7-2 and TRBJ2-5; 8 bases line up with TRBD2. Judging by the DNA end, TRBJ2-7 fits better; the J call may be wrong. Germline CDR1 reads SGHTA; CDR2 reads FQGNSA. This CDR3 is 15 amino acids long.

This clonotype turned up a few times. The chain is built from TRBV10-3 and TRBJ2-1, with TRBD2 matching over 10 bases. Germline V CDR1 and CDR2: ENHRY, SYGVKD. After removal of 2 bases from V and 6 bases from J, the junction contained 7 bases not matched to a gene. The CDR3 has 16 amino acids. CDR3 nucleotide sequence: TGTGCCATCAGTGAGACCGCCGAGCGGGAGGGCAATGAGCAGTTCTTC. It is translated as CAISETAEREGNEQFF.

The chain uses TRBV3-1 and TRBJ1-1; D call uncertain. The CDR3 length is 14 residues. CDR1 is LGHDT and CDR2 is YNNKEL in the germline V gene (reference sequence). V dropped 1 base and J dropped 1 base, with 7 bases sitting between them. The CDR3 nucleotides are TGTGCCAGCAGCCAAGTTCGAAAGAACACTGAAGCTTTCTTT. Its protein product is CASSQVRKNTEAFF. The full variable domain, in which reference TRBV3-1 and TRBJ1-1 provide the parts outside the CDR3, is DTAVSQTPKYLVTQMGNDKSIKCEQNLGHDTMYWYKQDSKKFLKIMFSYNNKELIINETVPNRFSPKSPDKAHLNLHINSLELGDSAVYFCASSQVRKNTEAFFGQGTRLTVV.

This chain links TRBV7-2 with TRBJ2-7; 11 bases are a match to TRBD2. Germline V gene lookup returns CDR1 SGHTA and CDR2 FQGNSA. The CDR3 loop spans 15 amino acids. Trimming cost V 6 bases and J 1 base; bases outside gene matches: 5. CDR3 in amino acids: CASSFLAGGSYEQYF. CDR3 DNA sequence: TGTGCCAGCAGTTTCCTAGCGGGGGGTTCCTACGAGCAGTACTTC.

The chain links TRBV6-1 to TRBJ1-1; no reliable D call. Germline loops: CDR1 MNHNS, CDR2 SASEGT. This CDR3 has 14 residues. V was cut by 3 bases and J by 3 bases, with 11 bases left in between. The DNA for the CDR3 is TGTGCCAGCAGTGACAGCGAGGGCCACACTGAAGCTTTCTTT. This gives the protein CASSDSEGHTEAFF.

This clonotype was recorded a few times. The rearrangement links TRBV7-2 to TRBJ2-1; D gene ambiguous. The CDR3 has 13 amino acids. Trimming took 1 base from V and 9 from J, leaving 10 bases between them. CDR1 SGHTA and CDR2 FQGNSA come from the germline V gene. The CDR3 DNA sequence: TGTGCCAGCAGCTTAGTACCCGGGTTTGAGCAGTTCTTC. Translated, it gives CASSLVPGFEQFF.